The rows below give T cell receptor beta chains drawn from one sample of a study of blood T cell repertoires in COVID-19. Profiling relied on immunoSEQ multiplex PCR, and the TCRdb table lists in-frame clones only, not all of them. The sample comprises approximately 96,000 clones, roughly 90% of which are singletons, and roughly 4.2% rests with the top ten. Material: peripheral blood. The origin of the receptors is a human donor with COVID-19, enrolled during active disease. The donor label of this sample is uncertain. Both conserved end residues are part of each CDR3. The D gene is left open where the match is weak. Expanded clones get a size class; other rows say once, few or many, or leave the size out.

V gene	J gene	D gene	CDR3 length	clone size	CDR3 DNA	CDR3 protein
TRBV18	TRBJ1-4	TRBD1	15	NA	TGTGCCAGCTCACCTCCGGGACAGGGGAACGAAAAACTGTTTTTT	CASSPPGQGNEKLFF
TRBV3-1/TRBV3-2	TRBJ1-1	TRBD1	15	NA	TGTGCCAGCAGCCAAGGCCCGACAGGGTATACTGAAGCTTTCTTT	CASSQGPTGYTEAFF
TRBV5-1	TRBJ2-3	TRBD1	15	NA	TGCGCCAGCAGCCGACAGGGCTTGAGCACAGATACGCAGTATTTT	CASSRQGLSTDTQYF
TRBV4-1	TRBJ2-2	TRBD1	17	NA	TGCGCCAGCAGCCAAGCCCCTCCGGGACAGGGTGCCGGGGAGCTGTTTTTT	CASSQAPPGQGAGELFF
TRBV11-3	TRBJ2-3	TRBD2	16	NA	TGTGCCAGCAGCCAACTAGCGGGAGGGATCACAGATACGCAGTATTTT	CASSQLAGGITDTQYF
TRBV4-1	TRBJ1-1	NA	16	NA	TGCGCCAGCAGCCAAGATGCGAGGGATGCCGCCACTGAAGCTTTCTTT	CASSQDARDAATEAFF
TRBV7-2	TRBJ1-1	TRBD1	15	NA	TGTGCCAGCAGCCCAGGTACAGGGGGCAACACTGAAGCTTTCTTT	CASSPGTGGNTEAFF
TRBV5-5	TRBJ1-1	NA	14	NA	TGTGCCAGCAGCTTGCGTAACTTGAACACTGAAGCTTTCTTT	CASSLRNLNTEAFF
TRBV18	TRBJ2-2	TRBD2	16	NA	TGTGCCAGCTCACCGTGGACTAGCGGGAACACCGGGGAGCTGTTTTTT	CASSPWTSGNTGELFF
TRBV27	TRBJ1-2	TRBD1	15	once	TGTGCCAGCAGCACTCCGGGACAGGGTTGGTATGGCTACACCTTC	CASSTPGQGWYGYTF
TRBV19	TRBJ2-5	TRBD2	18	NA	TGTGCCAGTAGTCCCTCACCGCGTGGACTAGGGGCGGCGGAGACCCAGTACTTC	CASSPSPRGLGAAETQYF
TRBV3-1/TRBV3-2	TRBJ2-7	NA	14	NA	TGTGCCAGCAGCCAAGTCCTCGGTCCCTACGAGCAGTACTTC	CASSQVLGPYEQYF
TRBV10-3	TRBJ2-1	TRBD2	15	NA	TGTGCCATCAGCGACGTAGCGGGGGGTTACAATGAGCAGTTCTTC	CAISDVAGGYNEQFF
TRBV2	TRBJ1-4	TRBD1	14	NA	TGTGCCAGCAGGCAGGGGGCAAGCGGTGAAAAACTGTTTTTT	CASRQGASGEKLFF
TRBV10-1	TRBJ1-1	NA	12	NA	TGCGCCAGCAGTGACCCCGGTTTAAAAGCTTTCTTT	CASSDPGLKAFF
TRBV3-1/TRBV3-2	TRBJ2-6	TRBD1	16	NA	TGTGCCAGCAGCCAAGGGACAGGGAGTGGGGCCAACGTCCTGACTTTC	CASSQGTGSGANVLTF
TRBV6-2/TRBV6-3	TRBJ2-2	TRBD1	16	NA	TGTGCCAGCAGTTACAAACAGGGGATAGTCACCGGGGAGCTGTTTTTT	CASSYKQGIVTGELFF
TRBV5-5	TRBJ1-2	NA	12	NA	TGTGCCAGCAGCTTCCGAGGGCATGGCTACACCTTC	CASSFRGHGYTF
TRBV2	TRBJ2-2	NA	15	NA	TGTGCCAGCGGGATGGGACTGGGGAACACCGGGGAGCTGTTTTTT	CASGMGLGNTGELFF
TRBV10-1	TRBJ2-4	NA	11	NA	TGCGCCAGTGGACACGGGAACATTCAGTACTTC	CASGHGNIQYF
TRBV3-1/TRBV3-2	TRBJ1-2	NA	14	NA	TGTGCCAGCAGCCAGAACGTGGCCAACTATGGCTACACCTTC	CASSQNVANYGYTF
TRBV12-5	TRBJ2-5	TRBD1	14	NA	TGTGCTAGTGGCCTAACAGGGGTTGAAGAGACCCAGTACTTC	CASGLTGVEETQYF
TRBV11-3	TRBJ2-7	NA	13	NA	TGTGCCAGCAGCTTAGGTCCCAGGGACGAGCAGTACTTC	CASSLGPRDEQYF
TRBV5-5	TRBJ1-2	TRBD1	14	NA	TGTGCCAGCAGCTTGGGGACAGGACTCTATGGCTACACCTTC	CASSLGTGLYGYTF
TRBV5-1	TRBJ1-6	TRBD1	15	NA	TGCGCCAGCAGCTTGGTCTGGGACAGGGATGTTCCCCTCCACTTT	CASSLVWDRDVPLHF
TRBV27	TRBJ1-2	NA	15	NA	TGTGCCAGCAGTTTAACGTTAACAGGGAACTATGGCTACACCTTC	CASSLTLTGNYGYTF
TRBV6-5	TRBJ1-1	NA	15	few	TGTGCCAGCAGTTACTTCATGGCCCCTAACACTGAAGCTTTCTTT	CASSYFMAPNTEAFF
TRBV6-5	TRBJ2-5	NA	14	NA	TGTGCCAGCAGCCCCCCGAGCGGGCGGGAGACCCAGTACTTC	CASSPPSGRETQYF
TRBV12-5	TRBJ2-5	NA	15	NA	TGTGCTAGTGGAACTACTAGCTGGGGCCAAGAGACCCAGTACTTC	CASGTTSWGQETQYF
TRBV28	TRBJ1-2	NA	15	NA	TGTGCCAGCATCGCACGGGGACTCATAATCGGTGGCTACACCTTC	CASIARGLIIGGYTF
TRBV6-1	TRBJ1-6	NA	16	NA	TGTGCCAGCAGTGAAGCGGGTATCGGGGGGCGATCACCCCTCCACTTT	CASSEAGIGGRSPLHF
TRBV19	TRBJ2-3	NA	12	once	TGTGCCAGTAGTACCCCCCCGGATACGCAGTATTTT	CASSTPPDTQYF
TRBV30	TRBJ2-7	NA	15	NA	TGTGCCTGGAGTGTACTACTTTCAGAGGTGGACGAGCAGTACTTC	CAWSVLLSEVDEQYF
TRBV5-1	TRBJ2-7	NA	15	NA	TGCGCCAGCAGCCTAGGGACATTAAGCTCCTACGAGCAGTACTTC	CASSLGTLSSYEQYF
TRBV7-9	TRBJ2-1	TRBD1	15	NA	TGTGCCAGCAGCAAGGGACAGGCCTCCTACAATGAGCAGTTCTTC	CASSKGQASYNEQFF
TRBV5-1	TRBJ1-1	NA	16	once	TGCGCCAGCAGCTCTTCTAGCCCGCGCCCGAACACTGAAGCTTTCTTT	CASSSSSPRPNTEAFF
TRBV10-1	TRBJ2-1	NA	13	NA	TGCGCCAGCAGTGAGCTTAACTCGGATGAGCAGTTCTTC	CASSELNSDEQFF
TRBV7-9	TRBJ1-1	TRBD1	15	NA	TGTGCCAGCAGTTTAACCTATCGGACAGGGGGGAAAGCTTTCTTT	CASSLTYRTGGKAFF
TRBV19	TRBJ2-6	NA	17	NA	TGTGCCAGTAGTATAGATGAGGGAGACTCTGGGGCCAACGTCCTGACTTTC	CASSIDEGDSGANVLTF
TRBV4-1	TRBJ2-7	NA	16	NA	TGCGCCAGCAGGGAGGTCGGCCACAATCCCAACTTACAGCAGTACTTC	CASREVGHNPNLQQYF
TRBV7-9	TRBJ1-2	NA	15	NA	TGTGCCAGCAGCTCCACAGGAGATTTTAACTATGGCTACACCTTC	CASSSTGDFNYGYTF
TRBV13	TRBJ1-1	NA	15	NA	TGTGCCAGCAGCTTAGTTAACAGTCTCAGCACTGAAGCTTTCTTT	CASSLVNSLSTEAFF
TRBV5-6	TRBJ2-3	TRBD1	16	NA	TGTGCCAGCAGCGATAGACAGGGGACTAGCACAGATACGCAGTATTTT	CASSDRQGTSTDTQYF
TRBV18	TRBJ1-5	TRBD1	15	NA	TGTGCCAGCTCACGGGACCCAGGGGGGAATCAGCCCCAGCATTTT	CASSRDPGGNQPQHF
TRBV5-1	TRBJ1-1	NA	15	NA	TGCGCCAGCAGCTTGGTCGCGGGGATAGACACTGAAGCTTTCTTT	CASSLVAGIDTEAFF
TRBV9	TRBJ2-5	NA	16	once	TGTGCCAGCAGCGTAGGGGGGGACACAGGGGCAGAGACCCAGTACTTC	CASSVGGDTGAETQYF
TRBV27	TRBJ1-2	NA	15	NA	TGTGCCAGCAGTCATCAAGGTGCGGTTGAGCGTGGCTACACCTTC	CASSHQGAVERGYTF
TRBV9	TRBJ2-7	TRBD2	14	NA	TGTGCCAGCAGCCCAGCGGGGGGGATCTACGAGCAGTACTTC	CASSPAGGIYEQYF
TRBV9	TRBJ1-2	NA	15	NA	TGTGCCAGCAGCGTAGCTGGCGGGGGAGGCTATGGCTACACCTTC	CASSVAGGGGYGYTF
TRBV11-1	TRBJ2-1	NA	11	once	TGTGCCAGCAGCTTCAGGGGCGAGCAGTTCTTC	CASSFRGEQFF
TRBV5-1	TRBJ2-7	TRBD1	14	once	TGCGCCAGCAGCTTGACAGGGGGCCGGTACGAGCAGTACTTC	CASSLTGGRYEQYF
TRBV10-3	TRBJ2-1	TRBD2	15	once	TGTGCCATCAGTGCGGGCCTAGCGGAAGCAGATGAGCAGTTCTTC	CAISAGLAEADEQFF
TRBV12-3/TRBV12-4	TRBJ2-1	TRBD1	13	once	TGTGCCAGCAGGTTCACAGGGGGCTATGAGCAGTTCTTC	CASRFTGGYEQFF
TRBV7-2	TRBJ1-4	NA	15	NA	TGTGCCAGCAGCTTGGTGCCAAGCATCAATGAAAAACTGTTTTTT	CASSLVPSINEKLFF
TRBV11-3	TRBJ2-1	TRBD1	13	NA	TGTGCCAGCAGCCGACAGGGTATCAATGAGCAGTTCTTC	CASSRQGINEQFF
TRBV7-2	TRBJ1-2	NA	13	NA	TGTGCCAGCAGAAACAGAGAGAACTATGGCTACACCTTC	CASRNRENYGYTF
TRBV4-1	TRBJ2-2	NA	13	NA	TGCGCCAGCAGCCAAGAGTCAACCGGGGAGCTGTTTTTT	CASSQESTGELFF